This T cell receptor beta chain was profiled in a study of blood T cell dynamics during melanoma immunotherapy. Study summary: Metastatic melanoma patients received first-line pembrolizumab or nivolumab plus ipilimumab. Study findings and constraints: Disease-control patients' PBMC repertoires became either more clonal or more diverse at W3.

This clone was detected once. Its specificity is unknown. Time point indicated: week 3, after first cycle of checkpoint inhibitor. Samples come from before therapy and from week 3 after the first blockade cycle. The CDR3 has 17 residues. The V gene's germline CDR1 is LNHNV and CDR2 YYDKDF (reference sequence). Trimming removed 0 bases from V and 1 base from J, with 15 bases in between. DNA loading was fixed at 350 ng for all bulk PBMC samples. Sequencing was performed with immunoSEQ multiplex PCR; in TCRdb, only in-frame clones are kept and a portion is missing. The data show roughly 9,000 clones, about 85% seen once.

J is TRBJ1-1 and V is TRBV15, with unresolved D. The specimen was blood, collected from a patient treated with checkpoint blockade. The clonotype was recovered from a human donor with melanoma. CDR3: CATSRERLVGGNTEAFF. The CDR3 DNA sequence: TGTGCCACCAGCAGAGAAAGGTTGGTGGGCGGGAACACTGAAGCTTTCTTT.